Each of the 32 T cell receptor beta chains below was sequenced from the same sample in a study of shared clonotypes between healthy human individuals (dated by TCRdb to about 2020). The library came from the immunoSEQ multiplex PCR assay. TCRdb took over this immuneACCESS table, retaining in-frame rearrangements with V and J assigned. Such tables are incomplete; in checked studies, under half of the missing clones stem from an unresolved V gene, and the remainder is unexplained. This sample gives a few million clones in total; more than 80% of them show up just once. Around 0.14% of the sample is held by the ten biggest clonotypes. Material: naive CD4+ T cells sorted from blood. The cell subset or site label corresponds to: CD45RA+ positively selected. The source is a man between 18 and 35 years old in good health.

The rearrangement links TRBV5-1 to TRBJ2-7; the D is unclear. V shed 4 bases and J shed 2 bases, with 19 bases lying between them. The CDR3 spans 16 residues. Germline V gene lookup returns CDR1 SGHRS and CDR2 YFSETQ. As DNA, the CDR3 is TGCGCCAGCAGCGCCCAGCCTACAACCTCCCCCTACGAGCAGTACTTC. Protein product: CASSAQPTTSPYEQYF.

The chain is built from TRBV4-1 and TRBJ2-5; 13 bases align to TRBD2. The J call is uncertain, as TRBJ2-7 better fits the DNA end. This CDR3 spans 16 amino acids. The germline CDR1 and CDR2 sequences are MGHRA and YSYEKL. The CDR3 here is CASSHAGTSGVYEQYF. The CDR3 DNA follows: TGCGCCAGCAGCCACGCCGGGACTAGCGGGGTCTACGAGCAGTACTTC.

The genes are TRBV5-1 and TRBJ2-3; 8 bases are a match to TRBD2. V lost 5 bases to trimming and J lost 0 bases; unmatched junction nucleotides: 5. This CDR3 contains 15 residues. CDR1 and CDR2 (germline): SGHRS, YFSETQ. CDR3 sequence: CASRPTSASTDTQYF. CDR3 coding DNA: TGCGCCAGCAGACCGACTAGCGCCAGCACAGATACGCAGTATTTT. The whole variable domain, filled in from reference TRBV5-1 and TRBJ2-3, reads KAGVTQTPRYLIKTRGQQVTLSCSPISGHRSVSWYQQTPGQGLQFLFEYFSETQRNKGNFPGRFSGRQFSNSRSEMNVSTLELGDSALYLCASRPTSASTDTQYFGPGTRLTVL.

This sequence joins TRBV6-6 and TRBJ1-6; TRBD1 agrees at 8 bases. The CDR3 covers 14 residues. Germline trimming cut 8 bases from V and 5 bases from J; bases unmatched to any gene: 5. The V gene's germline CDR1 is MNHNY and CDR2 SVGAGI (reference sequence). The CDR3 nucleotides are TGTGCCAGCGGACAGGGCCTTAATAATTCACCCCTCCACTTT. Amino acid sequence: CASGQGLNNSPLHF.

This clone occurred once. The genes are TRBV10-3 and TRBJ1-1; a weak D match, TRBD1 (5 bases). Germline V gene data show CDR1 as ENHRY and CDR2 as SYGVKD. Trimming took 7 bases from V and 1 from J, leaving 10 bases between them. The CDR3 spans 13 residues. CDR3 sequence reads: CAITMTENTEAFF. In nucleotides, the CDR3 is TGTGCCATCACCATGACAGAGAACACTGAAGCTTTCTTT.

The CDR3 DNA is TGTGCCAGCAGCCAGGGACCACCGGGGTCCTACAATGAGCAGTTCTTC. Translation: CASSQGPPGSYNEQFF. The V gene is TRBV5-4, the J gene TRBJ2-1, with D possibly called TRBD1 or TRBD2 (5 bases each). The germline gives CDR1 SGHNT, CDR2 YYREEE (reference sequence). There are 16 residues in the CDR3. V was trimmed by 4 bases and J by 1 base, leaving 15 bases between them.

CDR3 bases: TGTGCCACCACGCGGGGTGAAGAGACCCAGTACTTC. This encodes CATTRGEETQYF. The chain is built from TRBV15 and TRBJ2-5, with D tentatively TRBD2 (6 bases). There are 12 residues in the CDR3. Trimming removed 7 bases at V and 3 bases at J, with 9 bases between. Germline CDR1 reads LNHNV; CDR2 reads YYDKDF (reference sequence). The whole variable domain, filled in from reference TRBV15 and TRBJ2-5, reads DAMVIQNPRYQVTQFGKPVTLSCSQTLNHNVMYWYQQKSSQAPKLLFHYYDKDFNNEADTPDNFQSRRPNTSFCFLDIRSPGLGDTAMYLCATTRGEETQYFGPGTRLLVL.

V and J are TRBV2 and TRBJ1-5; D may be TRBD1 (6 bases). Germline lookup yields CDR1 SNHLY and CDR2 FYNNEI. Between the trimmed V and J ends, which lost 6 bases and 6 bases, there was a span of 12 bases. The CDR3 spans 13 residues. CDR3 bases: TGTGCCAGCAGCTACAGGGAGGGTCAGCCCCAGCATTTT. Its protein is CASSYREGQPQHF.

This rearrangement joins TRBV9 to TRBJ2-2; 9 bases line up with TRBD1. V dropped 7 bases and J dropped 5; count of bases not matched to a gene: 9. Germline values: CDR1 SGDLS, CDR2 YYNGEE. CDR3 size: 15 residues. The CDR3 bases are TGTGCCAGCGGAGGGACAGGGATGGTGACCGGGGAGCTGTTTTTT. It specifies CASGGTGMVTGELFF.

The DNA of the CDR3 is TGTGCCAGCAGCTTATCCGGGTTTACAGATACGCAGTATTTT. Residues: CASSLSGFTDTQYF. The chain links TRBV11-2 to TRBJ2-3, with D unclear. The CDR3 is made up of 14 amino acids. The V gene's germline CDR1 is SGHAT and CDR2 FQNNGV. Trimming pared 2 bases from V and 3 bases from J, leaving 9 bases between.

This chain uses TRBV11-2 with TRBJ1-1; D is ambiguous. Germline V gene sequence: CDR1 SGHAT, CDR2 FQNNGV. CDR3 length equals 15 residues. V was cut by 3 bases and J by 0 bases, with 11 bases left in between. CDR3 amino acids: CASSFGLGMNTEAFF. CDR3 sequence (DNA): TGTGCCAGCAGCTTCGGTCTGGGGATGAACACTGAAGCTTTCTTT. Full variable domain (rest looked up from reference TRBV11-2 and TRBJ1-1): EAGVAQSPRYKIIEKRQSVAFWCNPISGHATLYWYQQILGQGPKLLIQFQNNGVVDDSQLPKDRFSAERLKGVDSTLKIQPAKLEDSAVYLCASSFGLGMNTEAFFGQGTRLTVV.

The chain is built from TRBV4-2 and TRBJ2-3; 9 bases are a match to TRBD2. Trimming at V came to 4 bases and at J to 0 bases, leaving 5 bases not matched to a gene. CDR1 and CDR2 from the germline V gene are LGHNA and YNFKEQ. This CDR3 spans 16 amino acids. CDR3 nucleotides: TGTGCCAGCAGCCCAGCGGGGGGACGTAGCACAGATACGCAGTATTTT. Translation: CASSPAGGRSTDTQYF.

Turning to this clone: This same CDR3 is encoded by further DNA sequences in the sample. The V call is TRBV5-1, the J call TRBJ1-1; D unresolved. Trimming pared 4 bases from V and 2 bases from J, leaving 12 bases between. The germline gives CDR1 SGHRS, CDR2 YFSETQ. CDR3 size: 14 residues. CDR3 nucleotide sequence: TGCGCCAGCAGCCTCAGCGGTGATAACACTGAAGCTTTCTTT. This encodes CASSLSGDNTEAFF.

The chain recombines TRBV5-1 with TRBJ1-5, with 7 bases identical to TRBD1. The CDR3 runs 15 residues. CDR1 is SGHRS and CDR2 is YFSETQ in the germline V gene. J was trimmed by 7 bases and V by 4 bases; bases with no gene match: 11. CDR3 in DNA: TGCGCCAGCAGCGCAACAGGGGAGCGAGGACAGCCCCAGCATTTT. It encodes CASSATGERGQPQHF.

The chain links TRBV5-1 to TRBJ2-3, with 7 bases lining up with TRBD2. In germline, CDR1 is SGHRS, CDR2 YFSETQ. CDR3 length: 16 residues. Losses at the gene ends were 0 bases for V and 4 bases for J; bases not matched to a gene: 8. CDR3 coding DNA: TGCGCCAGCAGCTTGGCCCCAGCGGGGTTCGCAGATACGCAGTATTTT. Amino acids: CASSLAPAGFADTQYF.

This clone turned up a few times. The chain combines TRBV19 with TRBJ1-5; tentative D call: TRBD1 (6 bases). Deletions cut 3 bases from V and 6 bases from J, with 15 bases between. CDR3 length: 15 residues. CDR1 is LNHDA, CDR2 SQIVND, per germline (reference sequence). The CDR3 spells CASSMAGAGTQPQHF. In DNA form, the CDR3 reads TGTGCCAGTAGTATGGCGGGGGCAGGCACTCAGCCCCAGCATTTT.

The chain carries TRBV5-8 and TRBJ1-5; D not resolved. Per germline, CDR1 SGHTS and CDR2 YDEGEE. Trimming left V 2 bases short and J 0 bases short, with 9 bases between. This CDR3 is built from 15 residues. The CDR3 sequence is CASSLGTYSNQPQHF. The DNA for the CDR3 is TGTGCCAGCAGCTTAGGCACCTATAGCAATCAGCCCCAGCATTTT.

The V and J genes are TRBV5-1 and TRBJ1-1, with D possibly being TRBD1 (5 bases). Germline V gives CDR1 SGHRS, CDR2 YFSETQ. The CDR3 runs to 14 residues. Deletions cut 4 bases from V and 0 bases from J, with 10 bases between. The CDR3 loop reads CASSVRGVNTEAFF. In DNA, the CDR3 is TGCGCCAGCAGCGTCCGGGGCGTGAACACTGAAGCTTTCTTT. Filled out from reference TRBV5-1 and TRBJ1-1, the complete variable domain reads KAGVTQTPRYLIKTRGQQVTLSCSPISGHRSVSWYQQTPGQGLQFLFEYFSETQRNKGNFPGRFSGRQFSNSRSEMNVSTLELGDSALYLCASSVRGVNTEAFFGQGTRLTVV.

A single count supports this clone. V and J are TRBV14 and TRBJ2-2; D unresolved. The germline V and J ends were trimmed by 4 bases and 6 bases, with 12 bases remaining between them. CDR1 is SGHDN, CDR2 FVKESK, per germline. This CDR3 is built from 14 residues. The CDR3 DNA follows: TGTGCCAGCAGCCCCCTAAGCGAGGCCGGGGAGCTGTTTTTT. Protein sequence: CASSPLSEAGELFF.

The chain couples TRBV11-2 to TRBJ2-7; no definite D call. V was trimmed by 4 bases and J by 3 bases, leaving 7 bases between them. CDR3 length: 12 residues. Germline V gene data show CDR1 as SGHAT and CDR2 as FQNNGV. CDR3 loop: CASSSHSYEQYF. CDR3 sequence (DNA): TGTGCCAGCAGCTCCCACAGCTACGAGCAGTACTTC.

A note on this clone: This CDR3 is also generated by other DNA sequences in the sample. V and J are TRBV5-1 and TRBJ2-6; D gene ambiguous. Trimming stripped 5 bases from V and 0 bases from J, with 9 bases between. The CDR3 extends over 15 amino acids. Germline CDR1 SGHRS, CDR2 YFSETQ. Here the CDR3 reads CASSLGSSGANVLTF. Here the CDR3 DNA reads TGCGCCAGCAGTCTTGGAAGCTCTGGGGCCAACGTCCTGACTTTC.

The V and J genes are TRBV10-3 and TRBJ2-3; D remains unclear. The germline V gene has CDR1 ENHRY and CDR2 SYGVKD. CDR3 size: 16 residues. V lost 2 bases, J lost 6 bases, and 18 bases lay in between. CDR3: CAISETSATTPDTQYF. CDR3 sequence (DNA): TGTGCCATCAGTGAGACGTCCGCCACCACCCCCGATACGCAGTATTTT.

This clone occurred once. CDR3 region: CASTAGQDSYEQYF. Here the CDR3 DNA reads TGTGCCAGCACCGCGGGACAGGACTCCTACGAGCAGTACTTC. The chain recombines TRBV7-9 with TRBJ2-7; 8 nucleotides line up with TRBD1. CDR3 length: 14 amino acids. Germline V gene lookup returns CDR1 SEHNR and CDR2 FQNEAQ (reference sequence). J lost 0 bases, V lost 7 bases, and 5 bases had no gene match.

This sequence joins TRBV7-9 and TRBJ2-3, with TRBD2 matching over 11 bases. V dropped 1 base and J dropped 2; count of bases not matched to a gene: 2. Germline V lookup: CDR1 SEHNR, CDR2 FQNEAQ (reference sequence). This CDR3 is 16 amino acids long. The CDR3 bases are TGTGCCAGCAGCTTAGGGACTAGCGGGCTCACAGATACGCAGTATTTT. It encodes CASSLGTSGLTDTQYF.

This clone was counted once. V and J are TRBV7-2 and TRBJ2-3; 10 nucleotides agree with TRBD2. Germline lookup yields CDR1 SGHTA and CDR2 FQGNSA. The CDR3 has 16 residues. With 0 bases clipped from V and 4 bases from J, the junction kept 4 bases outside the gene matches. The CDR3 DNA reads TGTGCCAGCAGCTTAGCGACAGCGGGAGGGGCAGATACGCAGTATTTT. Its translation: CASSLATAGGADTQYF.

The chain has TRBV6-1 and TRBJ2-1; possibly TRBD2 for D (5 bases). The germline V gene encodes CDR1 MNHNS and CDR2 SASEGT. V lost 5 bases and J 6 bases, leaving 14 bases between the germline ends. The CDR3 covers 14 residues. CDR3 DNA sequence: TGTGCCAGCAGTAAATCCCTAGCCCCCAATGAGCAGTTCTTC. It encodes CASSKSLAPNEQFF.

This clone was observed a single time. The rearrangement joins TRBV7-2 to TRBJ2-7; 10 positions match TRBD1. Germline assignment: CDR1 SGHTA and CDR2 FQGNSA. After removal of 5 bases from V and 3 bases from J, the junction contained 10 bases not matched to a gene. The CDR3 length is 16 residues. The DNA for the CDR3 is TGTGCCAGCAGCCGACCAGGTCGGACAGGGGGCTACGAGCAGTACTTC. Translated: CASSRPGRTGGYEQYF.

This chain uses TRBV5-6 with TRBJ1-6; the match to TRBD1 covers 10 bases. The V gene's germline CDR1 is SGHDT and CDR2 YYEEEE. This CDR3 region has 18 residues. The V and J ends lost 1 base and 0 bases, in that order; junction bases with no gene match: 4. CDR3 in DNA: TGTGCCAGCAGCTTGAGGACAGGGGGTAACTCCTATAATTCACCCCTCCACTTT. Its protein product is CASSLRTGGNSYNSPLHF.

This rearrangement joins TRBV14 to TRBJ1-2, with D tentatively TRBD1 (5 bases). Germline CDR1 is SGHDN and CDR2 is FVKESK. V was clipped by 0 bases and J by 6 bases, with 17 bases between them. The CDR3 totals 16 residues. The CDR3 DNA sequence: TGTGCCAGCAGCCAAGATACAGGAAGAAGGAACCATGGCTACACCTTC. Residues: CASSQDTGRRNHGYTF.

This clone showed up just once. The rearrangement uses TRBV29-1 and TRBJ2-3; 8 nucleotides match TRBD2. The CDR3 runs to 14 residues. CDR1 is SQVTM, CDR2 ANQGSEA, per germline. V trimming: 4 bases; J trimming: 2 bases; junction bases outside the gene matches: 5. The CDR3 region has the DNA TGCAGCGTTGCGACTAGCGCCGACACAGATACGCAGTATTTT. It is translated as CSVATSADTDTQYF.

This chain uses TRBV9 with TRBJ2-2; 14 positions agree with TRBD2. Germline V gene lookup returns CDR1 SGDLS and CDR2 YYNGEE. The CDR3 extends over 19 amino acids. Trimming cost V 4 bases and J 3 bases; bases outside gene matches: 11. Here the CDR3 reads CASSNRTSGRTSDTGELFF. The CDR3 DNA is TGTGCCAGCAGCAACCGGACTAGCGGGAGGACGTCTGACACCGGGGAGCTGTTTTTT.

V and J are TRBV27 and TRBJ1-1, with 9 bases lining up with TRBD1. V trimming: 0 bases; J trimming: 6 bases; junction bases outside the gene matches: 8. Germline-derived CDR1 and CDR2 are MNHEY and SMNVEV (reference sequence). This CDR3 is 16 amino acids long. The chain's CDR3 is CASSLSGRGQGSEAFF. CDR3 bases: TGTGCCAGCAGTTTATCGGGTAGGGGACAGGGATCTGAAGCTTTCTTT.